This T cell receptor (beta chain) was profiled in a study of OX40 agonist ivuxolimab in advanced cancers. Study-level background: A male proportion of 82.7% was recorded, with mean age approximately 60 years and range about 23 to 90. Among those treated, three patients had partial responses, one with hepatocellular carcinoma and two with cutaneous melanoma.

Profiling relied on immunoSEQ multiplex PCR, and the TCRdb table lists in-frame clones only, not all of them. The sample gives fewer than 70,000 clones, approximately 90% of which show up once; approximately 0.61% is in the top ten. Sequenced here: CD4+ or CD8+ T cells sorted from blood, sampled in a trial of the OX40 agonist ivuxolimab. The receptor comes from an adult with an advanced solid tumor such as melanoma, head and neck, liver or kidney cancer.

DNA of the CDR3: TGTGCCAGCAGCCCCCCTTATGGTCTTGCAGGGAACTATGGCTACACCTTC. This encodes CASSPPYGLAGNYGYTF. The chain joins TRBV7-9 to TRBJ1-2, with D maybe TRBD1 (5 bases). Trimming removed 5 bases at V and 2 bases at J, with 21 bases between. Germline loops: CDR1 SEHNR, CDR2 FQNEAQ (reference sequence). The CDR3 length is 17 residues. The full variable domain, its missing parts supplied by reference TRBV7-9 and TRBJ1-2, is DTGVSQNPRHKITKRGQNVTFRCDPISEHNRLYWYRQTLGQGPEFLTYFQNEAQLEKSRLLSDRFSAERPKGSFSTLEIQRTEQGDSAMYLCASSPPYGLAGNYGYTFGSGTRLTVV.